The 29 T cell receptor beta chains below all came from one sample that was sequenced in a study of blood T cell repertoires in COVID-19. Sequencing used immunoSEQ multiplex PCR; TCRdb keeps in-frame clones, though not all of them. The repertoire includes some 150,000 clones, roughly 90% of them detected once, and roughly 4.3% sits in the top ten. The sequenced sample was PBMCs or T cells enriched from blood (not recorded which). The source of these receptors is a man aged 50 to 60 who had recovered from COVID-19.

The V gene is TRBV5-1, the J gene TRBJ2-1; 10 bases match TRBD1. Germline assignment: CDR1 SGHRS and CDR2 YFSETQ. This CDR3 contains 18 residues. The V and J ends lost 5 bases and 5 bases, in that order; junction bases with no gene match: 16. As DNA, the CDR3 is TGCGCCAGCAGGATAAAGGTTGGCAGACAGGGGGCCGACAATGAGCAGTTCTTC. It encodes CASRIKVGRQGADNEQFF.

The rearrangement joins TRBV11-2 to TRBJ2-5; possibly TRBD1 for D (6 bases). Germline assignment: CDR1 SGHAT and CDR2 FQNNGV. The CDR3 is made up of 15 amino acids. The ends were cut back, 6 bases at V and 2 bases at J, with 16 bases in the middle. The CDR3 loop reads CASRRPGTLQETQYF. In DNA form, the CDR3 reads TGTGCCAGCAGACGGCCCGGGACATTGCAAGAGACCCAGTACTTC.

The V call is TRBV7-2, the J call TRBJ2-1; 12 positions agree with TRBD2. Germline V gene data show CDR1 as SGHTA and CDR2 as FQGNSA. The CDR3 totals 14 residues. The ends lost 4 bases at V and 5 bases at J; junction bases unmatched: 0. CDR3 nucleotide sequence: TGTGCCAGCAGCTGGACTAGCGGGAACAATGAGCAGTTCTTC. Protein: CASSWTSGNNEQFF. Combining the CDR3 with reference TRBV7-2 and TRBJ2-1 gives the whole variable domain GAGVSQSPSNKVTEKGKDVELRCDPISGHTALYWYRQSLGQGLEFLIYFQGNSAPDKSGLPSDRFSAERTGGSVSTLTIQRTQQEDSAVYLCASSWTSGNNEQFFGPGTRLTVL.

V and J are TRBV5-1 and TRBJ1-4, with TRBD1 as a possible D gene (5 bases). The CDR3 is 17 amino acids. Trimming left V 4 bases short and J 0 bases short, with 16 bases between. CDR1 is SGHRS and CDR2 is YFSETQ in the germline V gene. The CDR3 here is CASSPNTGTATNEKLFF. CDR3 DNA: TGCGCCAGCAGCCCGAATACAGGAACTGCAACTAATGAAAAACTGTTTTTT.

The chain uses TRBV7-2 and TRBJ1-1; no clear D. In germline, CDR1 is SGHTA, CDR2 FQGNSA. V was clipped by 1 base and J by 8 bases, with 17 bases between them. The CDR3 covers 15 residues. Here the CDR3 reads CASSLEGRRTNEAFF. DNA of the CDR3: TGTGCCAGCAGCTTAGAAGGGCGTAGGACTAACGAAGCTTTCTTT.

This chain uses TRBV9 with TRBJ2-1; 7 positions match TRBD2. V was clipped by 0 bases and J by 7 bases; unmatched bases: 16. The CDR3 loop spans 18 amino acids. Germline V CDR1 and CDR2: SGDLS, YYNGEE. The CDR3 here is CASSVGRVSSGRGNEQFF. In DNA form, the CDR3 reads TGTGCCAGCAGCGTAGGGAGGGTCTCTAGCGGCCGCGGTAATGAGCAGTTCTTC.

The chain recombines TRBV2 with TRBJ1-2; possible D gene TRBD1, 6 bases. Trimming removed 6 bases from V and 0 bases from J, with 14 bases in between. Germline V gives CDR1 SNHLY, CDR2 FYNNEI. The CDR3 extends over 15 amino acids. CDR3 sequence reads: CASRRQATANYGYTF. The CDR3 nucleotides are TGTGCCAGCAGGAGACAGGCGACCGCTAACTATGGCTACACCTTC.

This clone was counted once. The chain carries TRBV28 and TRBJ2-6, with 10 nucleotides matching TRBD1. The V segment lost 0 bases and the J segment 0 bases; nucleotides outside the gene matches: 8. This CDR3 is 20 amino acids long. Germline CDR1 is MDHEN and CDR2 is SYDVKM. The CDR3 spells CASSLWGQGRPLSGANVLTF. The CDR3 region has the DNA TGTGCCAGCAGTTTATGGGGACAGGGGCGTCCCCTCTCTGGGGCCAACGTCCTGACTTTC.

CDR3 residues: CASSYGTGLATEAFF. DNA of the CDR3: TGTGCCAGCAGTTACGGGACAGGGTTAGCAACTGAAGCTTTCTTT. The chain employs TRBV6-5 and TRBJ1-1; TRBD1 matches 9 bases. The CDR3 runs to 15 residues. From germline, CDR1 is MNHEY and CDR2 SVGAGI. V lost 2 bases and J lost 5; bases outside the gene matches: 6.

This sequence joins TRBV3-1 (or the pseudogene TRBV3-2) and TRBJ2-4, with 9 bases that match TRBD1. The V gene end was trimmed by 0 bases and the J gene end by 2 bases; junction bases not matched to a gene: 8. Germline CDR1 is LGHDT and CDR2 is YNNKEL (reference sequence). The CDR3 is 18 amino acids. The chain's CDR3 is CASSQDFTGGWSKNIQYF. DNA of the CDR3: TGTGCCAGCAGCCAAGATTTTACAGGGGGCTGGTCCAAAAACATTCAGTACTTC.

The J gene is TRBJ1-2, the V gene TRBV18, with 7 bases lining up with TRBD1. The CDR3 has 14 residues. Losses at the gene ends were 3 bases for V and 4 bases for J; bases not matched to a gene: 5. Germline CDR1 and CDR2: KGHSH and LQKENI. CDR3 in amino acids: CASSPPGQFYGYTF. In nucleotides, the CDR3 is TGTGCCAGCTCACCCCCGGGACAGTTCTATGGCTACACCTTC. Drawing the rest from reference TRBV18 and TRBJ1-2, the complete variable domain is NAGVMQNPRHLVRRRGQEARLRCSPMKGHSHVYWYRQLPEEGLKFMVYLQKENIIDESGMPKERFSAEFPKEGPSILRIQQVVRGDSAAYFCASSPPGQFYGYTFGSGTRLTVV.

This rearrangement joins TRBV29-1 to TRBJ2-5; D is perhaps TRBD2 (6 bases). The CDR3 is 14 amino acids. V lost 1 base and J lost 4, with 13 bases in between. In germline, CDR1 is SQVTM, CDR2 ANQGSEA. In nucleotides, the CDR3 is TGCAGCGTTGAAGCTCCGACTAGTGCAGAGACCCAGTACTTC. Amino acid sequence: CSVEAPTSAETQYF.

This clone occurred a few times. This chain links TRBV5-4 with TRBJ1-1; 9 positions match TRBD1. From germline, CDR1 is SGHNT and CDR2 YYREEE (reference sequence). Trimming took 4 bases from V and 5 from J; bases not matched to a gene: 6. The CDR3 covers 14 residues. As DNA, the CDR3 is TGTGCCAGCAGCGCAACAGGGGGCAGAACTGAAGCTTTCTTT. This codes for CASSATGGRTEAFF. The whole variable domain, remainder taken from reference TRBV5-4 and TRBJ1-1, is ETGVTQSPTHLIKTRGQQVTLRCSSQSGHNTVSWYQQALGQGPQFIFQYYREEENGRGNFPPRFSGLQFPNYSSELNVNALELDDSALYLCASSATGGRTEAFFGQGTRLTVV.

The chain combines TRBV5-1 with TRBJ1-1, with D tentatively TRBD1 (5 bases). The CDR3 sequence is 14 residues long. The V end lost 4 bases, the J end lost 4 bases, and 14 bases lay between the germline ends. Germline values: CDR1 SGHRS, CDR2 YFSETQ. The CDR3 DNA follows: TGCGCCAGCAGCCTAGACGGGGGTAGCACTGAAGCTTTCTTT. Protein: CASSLDGGSTEAFF.

The J gene is TRBJ1-5, the V gene TRBV21-1; the D call in the table, TRBD1, was not verified against the DNA. TRBV21-1 is noted as a pseudogene. The CDR3 has 16 residues. The DNA for the CDR3 is TGTGCCAGCAGGGACAGGGATGTTGAGGAGGAGAAGCCCCAGCATTTT. Protein: CASRDRDVEEEKPQHF.

CDR3 amino acids: CASSFGQLSGNTIYF. In nucleotides, the CDR3 is TGTGCCAGCAGTTTCGGACAACTCTCTGGAAACACCATATATTTT. The rearrangement joins TRBV28 to TRBJ1-3; possible D gene TRBD1, 5 bases. The CDR3 extends over 15 amino acids. V lost 3 bases and J 0 bases, leaving 9 bases between the germline ends. Germline CDR1 is MDHEN and CDR2 is SYDVKM.

V and J are TRBV5-4 and TRBJ2-3, with D perhaps TRBD2 (6 bases). V was clipped by 0 bases and J by 0 bases, with 11 bases between them. The CDR3 is made up of 16 amino acids. The V gene's germline CDR1 is SGHNT and CDR2 YYREEE (reference sequence). CDR3 residues: CASSLDRGKSTDTQYF. The CDR3 DNA follows: TGTGCCAGCAGCTTGGATCGCGGGAAAAGCACAGATACGCAGTATTTT.

The chain combines TRBV11-1 with TRBJ2-5; D unclear. Germline assignment: CDR1 SGHAT and CDR2 FQDESV (reference sequence). This CDR3 is 13 amino acids long. Trimming removed 5 bases at V and 0 bases at J, with 7 bases between. As DNA, the CDR3 is TGTGCCAGCAGCCACAAGTACCAAGAGACCCAGTACTTC. It encodes CASSHKYQETQYF.

With respect to this clone: Other DNA sequences of this sample code for an identical CDR3. The gene calls are TRBV7-3 and TRBJ1-1; a weak D match, TRBD1 (5 bases). This CDR3 is built from 13 residues. Germline CDR1 and CDR2: SGHTA and FQGTGA. Deletions cut 5 bases from V and 1 base from J, with 8 bases between. The CDR3 coding sequence is TGTGCCAGCAGCCCCACAGGGAACACTGAAGCTTTCTTT. Its translation is CASSPTGNTEAFF.

The chain employs TRBV5-4 and TRBJ1-2; unclear D gene. The CDR3 is 16 residues long. Per germline, CDR1 SGHNT and CDR2 YYREEE (reference sequence). Trimming cost V 0 bases and J 4 bases, with 16 bases left between them. The CDR3 DNA reads TGTGCCAGCAGCTTGGAAGCGGGTCAGAGGGCCTATGGCTACACCTTC. Residues: CASSLEAGQRAYGYTF.

The chain carries TRBV7-9 and TRBJ2-7; TRBD1 matches at 8 bases. V shed 5 bases and J 4 bases; nucleotides not matched to a gene: 10. The V gene's germline CDR1 is SEHNR and CDR2 FQNEAQ (reference sequence). The CDR3 is 15 residues long. The CDR3 loop is CASSSTGQVPYEQYF. The CDR3 DNA is TGTGCCAGCAGCAGTACGGGACAGGTCCCATACGAGCAGTACTTC. The full variable domain, with the rest looked up from reference TRBV7-9 and TRBJ2-7, is DTGVSQNPRHKITKRGQNVTFRCDPISEHNRLYWYRQTLGQGPEFLTYFQNEAQLEKSRLLSDRFSAERPKGSFSTLEIQRTEQGDSAMYLCASSSTGQVPYEQYFGPGTRLTVT.

This chain connects TRBV6-2 or TRBV6-3 to TRBJ2-5; D not resolved. Germline V gives CDR1 MNHEY, CDR2 SVGEGT. Trimming removed 5 bases at V and 5 bases at J, with 3 bases between. The CDR3 has 10 residues. The CDR3 protein is CASSRETQYF. CDR3 nucleotides: TGTGCCAGCAGTCGGGAGACCCAGTACTTC.

The chain employs TRBV30 and TRBJ2-5, with TRBD2 matching over 12 bases. The CDR3 length is 15 residues. V was clipped by 0 bases and J by 4 bases; unmatched bases: 3. The germline CDR1 and CDR2 sequences are GTSNPN and SVGIG (reference sequence). CDR3 protein: CAWSVLAGGGETQYF. In DNA, the CDR3 is TGTGCCTGGAGTGTACTAGCGGGAGGTGGAGAGACCCAGTACTTC.

DNA of the CDR3: TGTGCCAGTAGGCAATTCCAAGGGACAGGGGATGGCTACACCTTC. Protein sequence: CASRQFQGTGDGYTF. The chain uses TRBV19 and TRBJ1-2; TRBD1 agrees at 10 bases. There are 15 residues in the CDR3. Germline V gene data show CDR1 as LNHDA and CDR2 as SQIVND (reference sequence). V was pared by 6 bases and J by 6 bases, with 10 bases of the junction left unmatched.

The gene calls are TRBV7-2 and TRBJ1-3, with TRBD1 matching 10 bases. The germline V gene encodes CDR1 SGHTA and CDR2 FQGNSA. The CDR3 is made up of 17 amino acids. The V and J ends lost 2 bases and 0 bases, in that order; junction bases with no gene match: 4. The CDR3 coding sequence is TGTGCCAGCAGCTTAAGACAGGGGGCCAGCTCTGGAAACACCATATATTTT. As protein: CASSLRQGASSGNTIYF.

This clone has only one observation. The chain links TRBV27 to TRBJ2-4; TRBD1 matches 10 bases. CDR1 MNHEY and CDR2 SMNVEV come from the germline V gene (reference sequence). Losses at the gene ends were 6 bases for V and 6 bases for J; bases not matched to a gene: 11. This CDR3 is 16 amino acids long. In nucleotides, the CDR3 is TGTGCCAGCAGACAGCGTGACAGGGGGCGAGGAAACATTCAGTACTTC. Translation gives CASRQRDRGRGNIQYF.

The rearrangement uses TRBV24-1 and TRBJ2-1; the match to TRBD1 covers 7 bases. The CDR3 consists of 15 residues. Trimming at V came to 3 bases and at J to 5 bases, leaving 6 bases not matched to a gene. Germline values: CDR1 KGHDR, CDR2 SFDVKD. DNA for the CDR3: TGTGCCACCAGTGATCCGGGACAGCATGACAATGAGCAGTTCTTC. Its translation is CATSDPGQHDNEQFF.

This chain joins TRBV5-1 and TRBJ2-7; D is possibly TRBD1 (6 bases). Germline V gene lookup returns CDR1 SGHRS and CDR2 YFSETQ. The V end lost 0 bases, the J end lost 5 bases, and 12 bases lay between the germline ends. The CDR3 has 14 amino acids. The CDR3 region is CASSLASGADEQYF. CDR3 coding DNA: TGCGCCAGCAGCTTGGCGTCAGGGGCTGACGAGCAGTACTTC. The full variable domain, completed using reference TRBV5-1 and TRBJ2-7, is KAGVTQTPRYLIKTRGQQVTLSCSPISGHRSVSWYQQTPGQGLQFLFEYFSETQRNKGNFPGRFSGRQFSNSRSEMNVSTLELGDSALYLCASSLASGADEQYFGPGTRLTVT.

The J gene is TRBJ1-1, the V gene TRBV27; D remains unclear. V was cut by 9 bases and J by 1 base, with 15 bases left in between. From germline, CDR1 is MNHEY and CDR2 SMNVEV (reference sequence). The CDR3 consists of 14 residues. CDR3 residues: CASRGLRPNTEAFF. In DNA form, the CDR3 reads TGTGCCAGTAGAGGGCTGAGGCCGAACACTGAAGCTTTCTTT.